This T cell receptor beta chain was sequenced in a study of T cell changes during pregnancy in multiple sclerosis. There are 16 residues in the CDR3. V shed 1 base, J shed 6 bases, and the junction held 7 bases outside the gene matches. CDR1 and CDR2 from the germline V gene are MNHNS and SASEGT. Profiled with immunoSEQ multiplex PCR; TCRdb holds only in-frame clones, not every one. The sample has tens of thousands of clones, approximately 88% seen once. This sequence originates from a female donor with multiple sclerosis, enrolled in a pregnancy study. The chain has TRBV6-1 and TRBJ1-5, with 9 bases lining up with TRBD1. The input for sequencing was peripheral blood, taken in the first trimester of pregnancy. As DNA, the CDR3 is TGTGCCAGCAGTGAAGGAGTGACAGGGGGGAGTCAGCCCCAGCATTTT. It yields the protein CASSEGVTGGSQPQHF.